This TCR beta chain stems from a study of blood T cell repertoires in COVID-19. Study details: Samples taken during acute and convalescent COVID-19 were collected in the United States, Italy and Spain. Sample material is recorded as cDNA or gDNA derived from T cells, B-cell-depleted T cells, or PBMCs.

Original methodology: Amplification from reference gene primers served as the basis for estimated nucleated cell counts. Assay used: immunoSEQ multiplex PCR; TCRdb lists only in-frame clones, some missing. V and J calls and clone size are copied from that table; D and trimming were computed from the DNA. The sample has some 150,000 clones; around 83% are singletons. Sequencing was performed on peripheral blood. The sequence came from a human donor in a cohort sampled during active COVID-19.

CDR3 amino acids: CASSRLAGASYEQYF. Here the CDR3 DNA reads TGTGCCAGCAGTCGACTAGCGGGGGCCTCCTACGAGCAGTACTTC. The genes are TRBV6-5 and TRBJ2-7, with 12 bases fitting TRBD2. The J segment lost 0 bases and the V segment lost 5 bases, leaving 2 bases of the junction unmatched. The CDR3 has 15 residues. Germline CDR1 reads MNHEY; CDR2 reads SVGAGI.